This T cell receptor beta chain derives from a study of molecular identifiers for immune sequencing clone quantification. Generation of bulk TCR libraries relied on previously described methods and listed TCR primers. TCRdb passed the PCR reads through MiXCR, listing each CDR3 protein once. This sample has about 630,000 distinct CDR3 sequences, with about 25% found just once. Germline-derived CDR1 and CDR2 are SGHDT and YYEEEE. This CDR3 has 12 residues. V lost 4 bases to trimming and J lost 9 bases, with 11 bases between them. The study, taken as a whole, reports: Reportedly, one cell's Jurkat TCR RNA was detected within 1,100,000 naive CD8 cells.

This clonotype was seen repeatedly, ten times or more. Its target is not known. In the sort, naive CD8 T cells were defined as CD8+CD4-CCR7+CD45RA+. The receptor's source is a human donor in good health. Some libraries in this study had Jurkat cell RNA spiked in. The chain uses TRBV5-6 and TRBJ1-5; the D is unclear. The source material was naive CD8+ T cells from blood, with Jurkat cell RNA spiked in. Subset meaning: FACS-sorted CD8+CD4-CCR7+CD45RA+ naive T cells. CDR3 region: CASSTPETPQHF. For the CDR3, the DNA is TGTGCCAGCAGCACTCCAGAAACGCCCCAGCATTTT.